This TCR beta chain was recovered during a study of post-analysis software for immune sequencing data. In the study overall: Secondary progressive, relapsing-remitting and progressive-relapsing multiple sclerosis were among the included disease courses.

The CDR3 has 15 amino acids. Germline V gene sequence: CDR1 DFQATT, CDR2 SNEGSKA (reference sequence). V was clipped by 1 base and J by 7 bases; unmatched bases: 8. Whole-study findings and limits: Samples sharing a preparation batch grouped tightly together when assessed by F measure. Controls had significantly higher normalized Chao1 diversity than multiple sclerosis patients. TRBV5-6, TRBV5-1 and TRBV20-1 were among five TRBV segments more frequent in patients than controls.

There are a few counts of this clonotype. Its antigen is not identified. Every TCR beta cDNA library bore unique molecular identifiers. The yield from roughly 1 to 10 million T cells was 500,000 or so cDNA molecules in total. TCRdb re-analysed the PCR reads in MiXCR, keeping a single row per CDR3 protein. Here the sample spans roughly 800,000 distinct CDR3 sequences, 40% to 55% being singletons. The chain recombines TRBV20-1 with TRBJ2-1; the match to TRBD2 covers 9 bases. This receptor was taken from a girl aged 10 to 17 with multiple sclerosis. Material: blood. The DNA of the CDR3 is TGCAGTGCTAGAGTTCGGGCTAGCGGGACGAATGAGCAGTTCTTC. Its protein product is CSARVRASGTNEQFF.